Below, 28 T cell receptor beta chains from the same sample are listed, as sequenced in a study of radiation and T cells in renal cell carcinoma (dated by TCRdb to about 2020). This sample's time point label indicates: baseline pretreatment blood. The meaning of the sample's treatment or condition label: 15 Gy SBRT to primary tumor, nephrectomy 4 weeks later. Library preparation was by the immunoSEQ multiplex PCR assay. The clones in this table, taken by TCRdb from immuneACCESS, are in-frame only. Not every clone is retained; where verified, under half of the shortfall comes from an unresolved V gene, and the cause of the rest is unknown. The sample has 150,000 or so clones on record, over 75% of them singletons. Jointly, the top ten make up around 12% of the sample. Material: blood, obtained from a patient whose treatment included radiotherapy and nephrectomy. Receptors were obtained from a woman aged 45-65 years with renal cell carcinoma.

V and J are TRBV20-1 and TRBJ1-2; unclear D gene. Between the trimmed V and J ends, which lost 3 bases and 8 bases, there was a span of 7 bases. This CDR3 has 10 amino acids. The germline V gene has CDR1 DFQATT and CDR2 SNEGSKA (reference sequence). Here the CDR3 DNA reads TGCAGTGCTAGTGTCGGGGGCTACACCTTC. Residues: CSASVGGYTF.

The chain couples TRBV2 to TRBJ1-1; D ambiguous. V lost 4 bases to trimming and J lost 1 base, with 4 bases between them. Per germline, CDR1 SNHLY and CDR2 FYNNEI. This CDR3 is 12 amino acids long. CDR3 region: CASSVANTEAFF. CDR3 coding DNA: TGTGCCAGCAGTGTTGCGAACACTGAAGCTTTCTTT.

The CDR3 nucleotides are TGCGCCACCGGGACTAGCCGCGGCGAGACCCAGTACTTC. Its translation is CATGTSRGETQYF. The V and J genes are TRBV4-1 and TRBJ2-5, with 9 bases aligning to TRBD2. The junction had 8 bases not matched to a gene; V was cut back by 10 bases and J by 5 bases. This CDR3 is 13 amino acids long. The germline gives CDR1 MGHRA, CDR2 YSYEKL.

The CDR3 sequence: CASRTYQETQYF. The CDR3 DNA reads as TGTGCCAGCCGAACGTACCAAGAGACCCAGTACTTC. The rearrangement joins TRBV7-9 to TRBJ2-5; no firm D call. Germline-derived CDR1 and CDR2 are SEHNR and FQNEAQ (reference sequence). Trimming left V 8 bases short and J 0 bases short, with 7 bases between. This CDR3 is 12 amino acids long.

The chain has TRBV5-8 and TRBJ1-2; D is uncertain. The V gene lost 5 bases and the J gene lost 2 bases, with 4 bases spanning the gap. Germline loops: CDR1 SGHTS, CDR2 YDEGEE. This CDR3 is built from 11 residues. Written as DNA, the CDR3 is TGTGCCAGCAGTCTGAACTATGGCTACACCTTC. It yields the protein CASSLNYGYTF.

This chain's CDR3 is CASSYDGLGNQPQHF. CDR3 nucleotides: TGTGCCAGCAGTTACGACGGGCTGGGCAATCAGCCCCAGCATTTT. The chain recombines TRBV2 with TRBJ1-5; D gene ambiguous. CDR3 size: 15 residues. The V end was cut by 5 bases, the J end by 2 bases, with 13 bases between. The germline V gene has CDR1 SNHLY and CDR2 FYNNEI.

This clone appeared a few times. The chain is built from TRBV2 and TRBJ2-7; D is undetermined. Germline V gene sequence: CDR1 SNHLY, CDR2 FYNNEI. This CDR3 is built from 11 residues. Trimming pared 7 bases from V and 0 bases from J, leaving 4 bases between. The CDR3 DNA is TGTGCCAGCACTCCCTCCTACGAGCAGTACTTC. It is translated as CASTPSYEQYF. Drawing the rest from reference TRBV2 and TRBJ2-7, the complete variable domain is EPEVTQTPSHQVTQMGQEVILRCVPISNHLYFYWYRQILGQKVEFLVSFYNNEISEKSEIFDDQFSVERPDGSNFTLKIRSTKLEDSAMYFCASTPSYEQYFGPGTRLTVT.

The table lists this clone with a count of one. The chain uses TRBV28 and TRBJ2-3; D call uncertain. V lost 2 bases and J lost 2, with 8 bases in between. The CDR3 runs to 14 residues. Germline V gives CDR1 MDHEN, CDR2 SYDVKM. Here the CDR3 DNA reads TGTGCCAGCAGTTTAAACGGCTTCACAGATACGCAGTATTTT. Translation: CASSLNGFTDTQYF. Looking up the rest from reference TRBV28 and TRBJ2-3 gives the full variable domain: DVKVTQSSRYLVKRTGEKVFLECVQDMDHENMFWYRQDPGLGLRLIYFSYDVKMKEKGDIPEGYSVSREKKERFSLILESASTNQTSMYLCASSLNGFTDTQYFGPGTRLTVL.

The chain couples TRBV10-3 to TRBJ1-1; weak D call: TRBD1 (5 bases). V lost 1 base and J 4 bases, leaving 7 bases between the germline ends. Germline loops: CDR1 ENHRY, CDR2 SYGVKD. The CDR3 loop spans 13 amino acids. The CDR3 reads CAISEYGGTEAFF. CDR3 DNA sequence: TGTGCCATCAGTGAGTACGGGGGCACTGAAGCTTTCTTT.

The chain uses TRBV4-2 and TRBJ2-3; 9 positions agree with TRBD2. Per the germline V gene, CDR1 is LGHNA and CDR2 is YNFKEQ. Trimming at V came to 2 bases and at J to 4 bases, leaving 7 bases not matched to a gene. The CDR3 totals 16 residues. CDR3 region: CASSQLMLAGPDTQYF. In nucleotides, the CDR3 is TGTGCCAGCAGCCAATTAATGCTAGCGGGGCCAGATACGCAGTATTTT.

V usage is TRBV4-1 and J usage is TRBJ1-2; 8 bases are a match to TRBD1. CDR3 length: 15 amino acids. J gave up 0 bases and V 2 bases, and 2 bases lay outside the gene matches. Germline lookup yields CDR1 MGHRA and CDR2 YSYEKL. The CDR3 reads CASSQLDRANYGYTF. The CDR3, as DNA: TGCGCCAGCAGCCAATTGGACAGGGCTAACTATGGCTACACCTTC.

The rearrangement uses TRBV5-1 and TRBJ2-5, with 12 bases that match TRBD2. J was trimmed by 2 bases and V by 6 bases; bases with no gene match: 2. Germline V gene lookup returns CDR1 SGHRS and CDR2 YFSETQ. CDR3 length: 14 amino acids. The CDR3 region has the DNA TGCGCCAGCACGCTAGCGGGGGGGCAAGAGACCCAGTACTTC. Protein sequence: CASTLAGGQETQYF.

This clone was seen once. The rearrangement links TRBV7-3 to TRBJ2-2; unclear D gene. CDR3 length: 11 amino acids. The germline V gene has CDR1 SGHTA and CDR2 FQGTGA. The V end was cut by 3 bases, the J end by 7 bases, with 3 bases between. CDR3 nucleotide sequence: TGTGCCAGCAGCTTTGGCGGGGAGCTGTTTTTT. Its protein product is CASSFGGELFF.

The chain employs TRBV6-6 and TRBJ1-4; no firm D call. This CDR3 is 15 amino acids long. The germline V gene encodes CDR1 MNHNY and CDR2 SVGAGI (reference sequence). Trimming took off 5 bases at V and 3 bases at J, with 13 bases between the two ends. CDR3 nucleotides: TGTGCCAGCAGTGTCGATCTCGGGGCTAATGAAAAACTGTTTTTT. Amino acids: CASSVDLGANEKLFF.

The J gene is TRBJ1-2, the V gene TRBV6-5; no reliable D call. Germline assignment: CDR1 MNHEY and CDR2 SVGAGI. This CDR3 contains 14 residues. V lost 0 bases, J lost 8 bases, and 13 bases lay in between. The CDR3 nucleotides read TGTGCCAGCAGTTACTCAAGATCGGGGAAGGGCTACACCTTC. This sequence encodes CASSYSRSGKGYTF.

The chain combines TRBV7-9 with TRBJ1-1; 7 bases line up with TRBD1. The germline CDR1 and CDR2 sequences are SEHNR and FQNEAQ (reference sequence). V shed 4 bases and J 7 bases; nucleotides not matched to a gene: 9. The CDR3 is 14 residues long. DNA of the CDR3: TGTGCCAGCAGCTCAGACAGGGTGGGGGGTGAAGCTTTCTTT. This translates into CASSSDRVGGEAFF.

J is TRBJ1-1 and V is TRBV7-6; D unclear. Looked up from germline, CDR1 is SGHVS and CDR2 is FNYEAQ. The CDR3 contains 13 residues. Trimming took off 1 base at V and 4 bases at J, with 7 bases between the two ends. The CDR3 protein is CASSLGGGTEAFF. The CDR3 coding sequence is TGTGCCAGCAGCTTAGGGGGAGGCACTGAAGCTTTCTTT.

This chain uses TRBV10-1 with TRBJ1-1; D gene uncertain. This CDR3 spans 13 amino acids. Trimming pared 3 bases from V and 3 bases from J, leaving 8 bases between. From germline, CDR1 is WNHNN and CDR2 SYGVQD (reference sequence). The CDR3 reads CASSDPGHTEAFF. CDR3 sequence (DNA): TGCGCCAGCAGTGATCCCGGGCACACTGAAGCTTTCTTT.

The sample holds one count of this clone. This chain links TRBV30 with TRBJ2-1, with 13 bases identical to TRBD2. There are 15 residues in the CDR3. Germline V gene data show CDR1 as GTSNPN and CDR2 as SVGIG (reference sequence). Unmatched junction bases numbered 2, after V lost 0 bases and J lost 6 bases. This chain's CDR3 is CAWSVLAGGTNEQFF. CDR3 in DNA: TGTGCCTGGAGTGTACTAGCGGGGGGGACCAATGAGCAGTTCTTC.

The chain carries TRBV7-9 and TRBJ2-3; 9 positions match TRBD2. Germline trimming cut 5 bases from V and 1 base from J; bases unmatched to any gene: 7. CDR3 length: 16 residues. Germline-derived CDR1 and CDR2 are SEHNR and FQNEAQ (reference sequence). CDR3 residues: CASSLNSGGGTDTQYF. DNA of the CDR3: TGTGCCAGCAGCCTCAATAGCGGGGGAGGCACAGATACGCAGTATTTT.

The chain employs TRBV7-8 and TRBJ1-1, with 9 nucleotides matching TRBD1. The germline CDR1 and CDR2 sequences are SGHVS and FQNEAQ. The CDR3 covers 13 residues. After removal of 3 bases from V and 5 bases from J, the junction contained 1 base not matched to a gene. As DNA, the CDR3 is TGTGCCAGCAGCTTCGGACAGGGGACTGAAGCTTTCTTT. The encoded protein is CASSFGQGTEAFF.

This clone was counted a few times. V gene TRBV18 combines with J gene TRBJ1-5; no reliable D call. The CDR3 sequence is 15 residues long. Per the germline V gene, CDR1 is KGHSH and CDR2 is LQKENI. Trimming left V 5 bases short and J 4 bases short, with 15 bases between. CDR3 sequence reads: CASSKGFGRNQPQHF. The CDR3 DNA follows: TGTGCCAGCTCAAAAGGGTTTGGGCGAAATCAGCCCCAGCATTTT.

This clone came up a few times. The chain has TRBV4-2 and TRBJ2-2, with TRBD2 matching over 8 bases. This CDR3 is 13 amino acids long. Germline values: CDR1 LGHNA, CDR2 YNFKEQ. Trimming took 5 bases from V and 6 from J; bases not matched to a gene: 2. The chain's CDR3 is CASSKTSAGELFF. CDR3 bases: TGTGCCAGCAGCAAGACTAGCGCCGGGGAGCTGTTTTTT.

This chain links TRBV9 with TRBJ2-1; 7 bases line up with TRBD2. Germline values: CDR1 SGDLS, CDR2 YYNGEE. J was trimmed by 5 bases and V by 3 bases; bases with no gene match: 8. The CDR3 sequence is 15 residues long. DNA for the CDR3: TGTGCCAGCAGCGCTCGGACTAGTTATAACAATGAGCAGTTCTTC. Protein product: CASSARTSYNNEQFF.

The chain carries TRBV2 and TRBJ1-1, with a possible D match to TRBD1 (5 bases). The CDR3 length is 14 residues. CDR1 is SNHLY, CDR2 FYNNEI, per germline. Trimming pared 8 bases from V and 1 base from J, leaving 14 bases between. CDR3 bases: TGTGCCAGCTTAAGGGACCGCACGAACACTGAAGCTTTCTTT. Its protein product is CASLRDRTNTEAFF. The full variable domain, completed using reference TRBV2 and TRBJ1-1, is EPEVTQTPSHQVTQMGQEVILRCVPISNHLYFYWYRQILGQKVEFLVSFYNNEISEKSEIFDDQFSVERPDGSNFTLKIRSTKLEDSAMYFCASLRDRTNTEAFFGQGTRLTVV.

This clone was seen just once. The chain has TRBV7-2 and TRBJ2-5; 14 bases are shared with TRBD2. This CDR3 spans 18 amino acids. The ends lost 5 bases at V and 1 base at J; junction bases unmatched: 9. Germline V gives CDR1 SGHTA, CDR2 FQGNSA. CDR3 region: CASSPWTSGGRLQETQYF. For the CDR3, the DNA is TGTGCCAGCAGCCCTTGGACTAGCGGGGGGCGACTCCAAGAGACCCAGTACTTC.

The J gene is TRBJ1-1, the V gene TRBV7-9, with TRBD1 matching over 7 bases. With V trimmed by 10 bases and J by 8 bases, 13 bases remained unmatched. In germline, CDR1 is SEHNR, CDR2 FQNEAQ (reference sequence). This CDR3 spans 13 amino acids. The CDR3 coding sequence is TGTGCCAACGTGGGCCAGGGGGATACCGAAGCTTTCTTT. Translation: CANVGQGDTEAFF.

The gene calls are TRBV5-1 and TRBJ2-3; unclear D gene. Germline lookup yields CDR1 SGHRS and CDR2 YFSETQ. The germline V and J ends were trimmed by 2 bases and 2 bases, with 9 bases remaining between them. The CDR3 sequence is 14 residues long. The CDR3: CASSFAPDTDTQYF. The CDR3 DNA reads as TGCGCCAGCAGCTTCGCCCCCGACACAGATACGCAGTATTTT.